One and the same sample provided the 30 T cell receptor beta chains below, sequenced in a study of CD8 T cells in Susac syndrome. RNA was extracted with the RNeasy kit, and a quantity of 0.5 to 1 ug was reverse transcribed using random hexamers. TCRdb itself ran the immunoSEQ multiplex PCR reads through MiXCR, one entry per CDR3 protein. The data show more than 40,000 distinct CDR3 sequences, 80% to 95% seen once. The sequenced sample was CD8+ T cells from PBMCs. These receptors all stem from a human donor in good health.

This clonotype appeared a single time. The chain uses TRBV5-6 and TRBJ1-2; no clear D gene. The CDR3 has 13 residues. V lost 4 bases and J 5 bases, leaving 12 bases between the germline ends. Germline values: CDR1 SGHDT, CDR2 YYEEEE. The CDR3 DNA follows: TGTGCCAGCAGCGACGGGTCTTCTTATGGCTACACCTTC. It translates to CASSDGSSYGYTF.

The rearrangement uses TRBV29-1 and TRBJ2-1; D is possibly TRBD2 (5 bases). The CDR3 contains 10 residues. CDR1 SQVTM and CDR2 ANQGSEA come from the germline V gene. Between the trimmed V and J ends, which lost 7 bases and 8 bases, there was a span of 9 bases. The CDR3 bases are TGCAGCGCAATGAGGGATGAGCAGTTCTTC. Residues: CSAMRDEQFF.

V gene TRBV7-9 combines with J gene TRBJ1-2; tentative D call: TRBD1 (5 bases). CDR3 length: 17 amino acids. Germline CDR1 is SEHNR and CDR2 is FQNEAQ (reference sequence). The V end was cut by 6 bases, the J end by 0 bases, with 20 bases between. CDR3 bases: TGTGCCAGCAGTCCTGGACACTCCACAGCCTCTAACTATGGCTACACCTTC. Its protein product is CASSPGHSTASNYGYTF.

In nucleotides, the CDR3 is TGTGCCAGCAGTGTGGCGGGAGGCTACGAGCAGTACTTC. Protein sequence: CASSVAGGYEQYF. V is TRBV2 and J is TRBJ2-7, with TRBD2 matching 8 bases. The V and J ends lost 4 bases and 3 bases, in that order; junction bases with no gene match: 2. CDR1 and CDR2 (germline): SNHLY, FYNNEI. The CDR3 contains 13 residues.

V is TRBV5-6 and J is TRBJ2-1; possibly TRBD2 for D (6 bases). The CDR3 loop spans 15 amino acids. CDR1 and CDR2 from the germline V gene are SGHDT and YYEEEE. The ends were cut back, 6 bases at V and 0 bases at J, with 13 bases in the middle. The CDR3 region is CASTPDGSSYNEQFF. CDR3 coding DNA: TGTGCCAGCACCCCCGACGGGAGCTCCTACAATGAGCAGTTCTTC.

CDR3 amino acids: CASGADYADTQYF. CDR3 sequence (DNA): TGTGCCAGCGGTGCTGACTACGCAGATACGCAGTATTTT. This rearrangement joins TRBV14 to TRBJ2-3; the D gene is possibly TRBD2 (5 bases). The V gene's germline CDR1 is SGHDN and CDR2 FVKESK. Trimming took 8 bases from V and 4 from J, leaving 13 bases between them. The CDR3 is 13 residues long.

The chain links TRBV28 to TRBJ2-2, with 9 bases fitting TRBD2. With 6 bases clipped from V and 7 bases from J, the junction kept 6 bases outside the gene matches. The CDR3 spans 14 residues. Germline V lookup: CDR1 MDHEN, CDR2 SYDVKM. The CDR3: CASRASGKNGELFF. CDR3 sequence (DNA): TGTGCCAGCAGAGCTAGCGGGAAAAACGGGGAGCTGTTTTTT.

The CDR3 region has the DNA TGTGCCAGCAGTCTGAGCGGGAGTACGTACGAGCAGTACTTC. This encodes CASSLSGSTYEQYF. This chain uses TRBV27 with TRBJ2-7; 8 nucleotides line up with TRBD2. J gave up 4 bases and V 5 bases, and 7 bases lay outside the gene matches. Germline CDR1 reads MNHEY; CDR2 reads SMNVEV (reference sequence). CDR3 length equals 14 residues.

The chain is built from TRBV25-1 and TRBJ2-7; D call uncertain. Deletions cut 3 bases from V and 6 bases from J, with 12 bases between. This CDR3 has 13 residues. CDR1 MGHDK and CDR2 SYGVNS come from the germline V gene. CDR3 DNA sequence: TGTGCCAGCAGTGACCCCCTGATGGCCGAGCAGTACTTC. Encoded protein: CASSDPLMAEQYF.

This sequence joins TRBV19 and TRBJ2-1; 12 bases fit TRBD2. Trimming took 5 bases from V and 6 from J; bases not matched to a gene: 8. The CDR3 is 16 residues long. CDR1 is LNHDA, CDR2 SQIVND, per germline (reference sequence). CDR3 amino acids: CASSLTGTSGLNEQFF. The CDR3 region has the DNA TGTGCCAGTAGTTTGACCGGGACTAGCGGGCTCAATGAGCAGTTCTTC. The full variable domain, its missing parts supplied by reference TRBV19 and TRBJ2-1, is DGGITQSPKYLFRKEGQNVTLSCEQNLNHDAMYWYRQDPGQGLRLIYYSQIVNDFQKGDIAEGYSVSREKKESFPLTVTSAQKNPTAFYLCASSLTGTSGLNEQFFGPGTRLTVL.

J is TRBJ2-3 and V is TRBV10-3; D unresolved. The ends were cut back, 0 bases at V and 7 bases at J, with 8 bases in the middle. Germline lookup yields CDR1 ENHRY and CDR2 SYGVKD. The CDR3 has 13 residues. The chain's CDR3 is CAISESADHTQYF. The CDR3 nucleotides are TGTGCCATCAGTGAGTCGGCAGATCATACGCAGTATTTT.

The rearrangement links TRBV6-1 to TRBJ2-2, with 11 bases identical to TRBD2. CDR1 and CDR2 (germline): MNHNS, SASEGT. Germline trimming cut 7 bases from V and 3 bases from J; bases unmatched to any gene: 4. The length of the CDR3 is 15 residues. CDR3 nucleotides: TGTGCCAGCACCGCGACTAGCGGGGACACCGGGGAGCTGTTTTTT. Translation gives CASTATSGDTGELFF.

The CDR3, as DNA: TGTGCCAGCAGCCAGCGAACTAGCGGCCCCTACGAGCAGTACTTC. The encoded protein is CASSQRTSGPYEQYF. The rearrangement links TRBV16 to TRBJ2-7, with 8 bases aligning to TRBD2. V dropped 3 bases and J dropped 2; count of bases not matched to a gene: 6. The CDR3 loop spans 15 amino acids. Germline values: CDR1 KGHSY, CDR2 FQNENV.

The chain combines TRBV29-1 with TRBJ2-7; 7 bases are a match to TRBD1. V gave up 2 bases and J gave up 5 bases; unmatched junction bases: 9. The CDR3 loop spans 14 amino acids. From germline, CDR1 is SQVTM and CDR2 ANQGSEA. CDR3: CSVEPAGGVDEQYF. The CDR3 coding sequence is TGCAGCGTTGAACCGGCAGGGGGAGTAGACGAGCAGTACTTC.

V usage is TRBV20-1 and J usage is TRBJ2-1; 10 bases line up with TRBD2. CDR1 and CDR2 from the germline V gene are DFQATT and SNEGSKA (reference sequence). V lost 1 base to trimming and J lost 5 bases; unmatched junction nucleotides: 5. The CDR3 consists of 15 residues. CDR3: CSARGLAGVNNEQFF. The CDR3 DNA reads as TGCAGTGCTAGAGGTCTAGCGGGAGTGAACAATGAGCAGTTCTTC.

The genes are TRBV12-3 or TRBV12-4 and TRBJ2-5; 8 nucleotides line up with TRBD1. The CDR3 has 16 residues. Trimming cost V 4 bases and J 1 base; bases outside gene matches: 8. The CDR3 protein is CASSWAGGVGQETQYF. Written as DNA, the CDR3 is TGTGCCAGCAGTTGGGCAGGGGGCGTTGGCCAAGAGACCCAGTACTTC.

This chain connects TRBV5-6 to TRBJ2-1; TRBD2 is a possible D gene (6 bases). V lost 3 bases, J lost 2 bases, and 12 bases lay in between. CDR3 length: 15 amino acids. The germline CDR1 and CDR2 sequences are SGHDT and YYEEEE. The chain's CDR3 is CASSSEEGPYNEQFF. The DNA for the CDR3 is TGTGCCAGCAGCTCCGAGGAGGGCCCCTACAATGAGCAGTTCTTC.

The chain uses TRBV7-9 and TRBJ2-7, with a weak D call TRBD2 (6 bases). Per the germline V gene, CDR1 is SEHNR and CDR2 is FQNEAQ (reference sequence). The CDR3 runs to 14 residues. V was trimmed by 2 bases and J by 4 bases, leaving 12 bases between them. Written as DNA, the CDR3 is TGTGCCAGCAGCTTACTAGCGAGTAGTTACGAGCAGTACTTC. Translation: CASSLLASSYEQYF.

Here the CDR3 DNA reads TGTGCCATCACCCCCCTACTGGACACCGGGGAGCTGTTTTTT. Translating gives CAITPLLDTGELFF. The rearrangement links TRBV10-3 to TRBJ2-2, with no clear D. Germline V gives CDR1 ENHRY, CDR2 SYGVKD. The CDR3 has 14 amino acids. Between the trimmed V and J ends, which lost 7 bases and 3 bases, there was a span of 12 bases.

This clonotype was observed a single time. V gene TRBV4-1 combines with J gene TRBJ1-5; TRBD1 might be the D (5 bases). Germline lookup yields CDR1 MGHRA and CDR2 YSYEKL. CDR3 length: 15 residues. Trimming left V 0 bases short and J 9 bases short, with 15 bases between. CDR3 sequence (DNA): TGCGCCAGCAGCCAAGAAGGGCAGGGAAGGGCGCCCCAGCATTTT. As protein: CASSQEGQGRAPQHF.

The chain uses TRBV10-2 and TRBJ2-1, with TRBD2 as a possible D gene (6 bases). There are 14 residues in the CDR3. V dropped 3 bases and J dropped 7 bases, with 13 bases sitting between them. The germline CDR1 and CDR2 sequences are WSHSY and SAAADI. CDR3 amino acids: CASSERGRRNEQFF. CDR3 nucleotides: TGCGCCAGCAGTGAACGGGGGAGAAGAAATGAGCAGTTCTTC.

Here the CDR3 reads CSAREYGDVFGADTQYF. Written as DNA, the CDR3 is TGCAGTGCTAGAGAGTACGGAGACGTCTTTGGGGCAGATACGCAGTATTTT. The chain uses TRBV20-1 and TRBJ2-3, with unresolved D. Germline V lookup: CDR1 DFQATT, CDR2 SNEGSKA (reference sequence). CDR3 size: 17 residues. V shed 0 bases and J shed 4 bases, with 20 bases lying between them.

This clonotype has only one observation. This chain connects TRBV20-1 to TRBJ2-1; 7 bases are a match to TRBD1. The CDR3 totals 13 residues. From germline, CDR1 is DFQATT and CDR2 SNEGSKA (reference sequence). V gave up 1 base and J gave up 8 bases; unmatched junction bases: 5. In nucleotides, the CDR3 is TGCAGTGCTAGAGTCACAGGGGCCTATGAGCAGTTCTTC. It encodes CSARVTGAYEQFF.

The chain recombines TRBV7-9 with TRBJ1-5; D not resolved. CDR3 size: 12 residues. Trimming stripped 3 bases from V and 6 bases from J, with 6 bases between. Germline loops: CDR1 SEHNR, CDR2 FQNEAQ (reference sequence). CDR3 residues: CASSLAGQPQHF. The CDR3 region has the DNA TGTGCCAGCAGCTTGGCGGGTCAGCCCCAGCATTTT.

This rearrangement joins TRBV19 to TRBJ2-7; 9 bases align to TRBD1. The V gene's germline CDR1 is LNHDA and CDR2 SQIVND (reference sequence). Germline trimming cut 5 bases from V and 2 bases from J; bases unmatched to any gene: 4. This CDR3 has 14 residues. CDR3 nucleotides: TGTGCCAGTAGTGATTGGACAGGGGCCTACGAGCAGTACTTC. It encodes CASSDWTGAYEQYF.

The chain has TRBV24-1 and TRBJ2-7, with TRBD1 identical over 8 bases. Germline values: CDR1 KGHDR, CDR2 SFDVKD. The V and J ends lost 2 bases and 2 bases, in that order; junction bases with no gene match: 7. The CDR3 extends over 16 amino acids. The CDR3 here is CATSDSLKTGAYEQYF. The CDR3 nucleotides are TGTGCCACCAGTGATTCACTTAAGACAGGGGCCTACGAGCAGTACTTC.

This clonotype was seen just once. This chain joins TRBV27 and TRBJ2-5, with D possibly being TRBD1 or TRBD2 (5 bases each). Trimming removed 5 bases from V and 2 bases from J, with 15 bases in between. CDR3 length: 15 amino acids. Looked up from germline, CDR1 is MNHEY and CDR2 is SMNVEV (reference sequence). CDR3 loop: CASSRSGADQETQYF. Here the CDR3 DNA reads TGTGCCAGCAGTCGTTCCGGGGCGGATCAAGAGACCCAGTACTTC.

CDR3 region: CASSELVASGRDTQYF. Written as DNA, the CDR3 is TGTGCCAGCAGTGAGTTGGTGGCTAGCGGGAGAGATACGCAGTATTTT. V usage is TRBV2 and J usage is TRBJ2-3; 10 bases are shared with TRBD2. This CDR3 contains 16 residues. Germline V gene lookup returns CDR1 SNHLY and CDR2 FYNNEI. After removal of 3 bases from V and 5 bases from J, the junction contained 8 bases not matched to a gene. The whole variable domain, filled in from reference TRBV2 and TRBJ2-3, reads EPEVTQTPSHQVTQMGQEVILRCVPISNHLYFYWYRQILGQKVEFLVSFYNNEISEKSEIFDDQFSVERPDGSNFTLKIRSTKLEDSAMYFCASSELVASGRDTQYFGPGTRLTVL.

The chain employs TRBV15 and TRBJ1-1, with D uncertain. The CDR3 contains 16 residues. The germline gives CDR1 LNHNV, CDR2 YYDKDF (reference sequence). The V end was cut by 0 bases, the J end by 4 bases, with 15 bases between. CDR3 sequence (DNA): TGTGCCACCAGCAGAGATCGGTTTACCAGAGGCACTGAAGCTTTCTTT. Encoded protein: CATSRDRFTRGTEAFF.

This clonotype has only one observation. The DNA of the CDR3 is TGCAGTGCTAGAGCCTATCGGACAGGGGGCCGAGCGGGACCCGCGACAGATACGCAGTATTTT. Encoded protein: CSARAYRTGGRAGPATDTQYF. The genes are TRBV20-1 and TRBJ2-3; 11 bases are shared with TRBD1. Per germline, CDR1 DFQATT and CDR2 SNEGSKA (reference sequence). The CDR3 contains 21 residues. The J segment lost 3 bases and the V segment lost 1 base, leaving 21 bases of the junction unmatched.